This passage covers 18 T cell receptor beta chains from one sample sequenced in a study of blood T cell repertoires in COVID-19. Generated by immunoSEQ multiplex PCR, the TCRdb table keeps only in-frame clones and is missing some. The sample records 270,000 or so clones, about 85% being singletons. Specimen: PBMCs or T cells enriched from blood (not recorded which). Receptors were obtained from a woman between 45 and 65 years old who had been exposed to COVID-19.

The chain links TRBV19 to TRBJ1-5; 8 bases map to TRBD1. CDR1 is LNHDA and CDR2 is SQIVND in the germline V gene (reference sequence). This CDR3 region has 16 residues. The trim removed 2 bases at V and 6 bases at J, leaving 9 bases unmatched. CDR3 region: CASSIRGQGIGQPQHF. CDR3 DNA: TGTGCCAGTAGTATAAGAGGACAGGGAATTGGTCAGCCCCAGCATTTT.

The chain is built from TRBV24-1 and TRBJ2-1; 10 bases line up with TRBD2. The CDR3 is made up of 14 amino acids. The V gene's germline CDR1 is KGHDR and CDR2 SFDVKD. J was trimmed by 8 bases and V by 1 base; bases with no gene match: 1. The CDR3 sequence: CATSDLAGGHEQFF. CDR3 nucleotides: TGTGCCACCAGTGATTTAGCGGGAGGGCATGAGCAGTTCTTC.

The chain joins TRBV11-2 to TRBJ2-2, with TRBD1 as a possible D gene (5 bases). This CDR3 contains 16 residues. CDR1 and CDR2 from the germline V gene are SGHAT and FQNNGV. V was cut by 6 bases and J by 3 bases, with 17 bases left in between. The CDR3 reads CASSPKQGPDTGELFF. CDR3 nucleotides: TGTGCCAGCAGTCCAAAGCAGGGCCCGGACACCGGGGAGCTGTTTTTT.

The chain combines TRBV18 with TRBJ2-7, with D possibly TRBD1 on 6 matching bases. The CDR3 runs to 13 residues. Trimming removed 5 bases at V and 3 bases at J, with 11 bases between. Germline V gene data show CDR1 as KGHSH and CDR2 as LQKENI. The DNA for the CDR3 is TGTGCCAGCTCAGGGGACAACAACTACGAGCAGTACTTC. Amino acid sequence: CASSGDNNYEQYF.

This sequence joins TRBV30 and TRBJ2-3; 8 bases fit TRBD2. This CDR3 spans 15 amino acids. Germline assignment: CDR1 GTSNPN and CDR2 SVGIG (reference sequence). V was pared by 3 bases and J by 1 base, with 6 bases of the junction left unmatched. Written as DNA, the CDR3 is TGTGCCTGGAGCCCGCGGGGGGCGGGCACAGATACGCAGTATTTT. It encodes CAWSPRGAGTDTQYF.

The chain has TRBV19 and TRBJ2-7; 11 nucleotides align to TRBD2. J was trimmed by 3 bases and V by 5 bases; bases with no gene match: 9. The CDR3 contains 16 residues. Per the germline V gene, CDR1 is LNHDA and CDR2 is SQIVND (reference sequence). The CDR3 sequence: CASSPASGGSYYEQYF. The CDR3 bases are TGTGCCAGTAGTCCCGCTAGCGGGGGGTCTTACTACGAGCAGTACTTC.

The gene calls are TRBV7-8 and TRBJ2-3; D possibly corresponds to TRBD2 (5 bases). The CDR3 spans 15 residues. The V end was cut by 4 bases, the J end by 4 bases, with 15 bases between. Germline V gene sequence: CDR1 SGHVS, CDR2 FQNEAQ. The CDR3 is CASSWRTNPPDTQYF. In DNA form, the CDR3 reads TGTGCCAGCAGCTGGAGGACCAATCCGCCAGATACGCAGTATTTT.

This clone was seen only a few times. The rearrangement uses TRBV6-5 and TRBJ1-2, with a possible D match to TRBD1 (6 bases). The V and J ends lost 0 bases and 4 bases respectively, with 15 bases between them. CDR3 length: 16 residues. Germline CDR1 is MNHEY and CDR2 is SVGAGI. The DNA for the CDR3 is TGTGCCAGCAGTTACTCGGGGGGGCCCTTGGGCTATGGCTACACCTTC. Its protein is CASSYSGGPLGYGYTF.

The chain carries TRBV15 and TRBJ1-1, with TRBD1 as a possible D gene (6 bases). Germline V gene lookup returns CDR1 LNHNV and CDR2 YYDKDF (reference sequence). The CDR3 has 17 residues. Between the trimmed V and J ends, which lost 2 bases and 0 bases, there was a span of 16 bases. For the CDR3, the DNA is TGTGCCACCAGCAGAAAAGACCCGGGACACCTGAACACTGAAGCTTTCTTT. Translated, it gives CATSRKDPGHLNTEAFF.

This rearrangement joins TRBV7-2 to TRBJ2-5, with 12 bases lining up with TRBD2. The V gene's germline CDR1 is SGHTA and CDR2 FQGNSA. Germline trimming cut 4 bases from V and 5 bases from J; bases unmatched to any gene: 5. The CDR3 extends over 15 amino acids. CDR3 nucleotides: TGTGCCAGCAGCTCTAGCGGGGGGGCCTATGAGACCCAGTACTTC. Translating gives CASSSSGGAYETQYF.

The CDR3 nucleotides read TGTGCCAGCAGCCAAGATCTAGCGGGGGGGGCAAGCTCCTACAATGAGCAGTTCTTC. Amino acids: CASSQDLAGGASSYNEQFF. The chain uses TRBV3-1 (or the pseudogene TRBV3-2) and TRBJ2-1; TRBD2 agrees at 12 bases. The germline CDR1 and CDR2 sequences are LGHDT and YNNKEL (reference sequence). The CDR3 is 19 amino acids. After removal of 0 bases from V and 0 bases from J, the junction contained 6 bases not matched to a gene.

This clone was seen only once. The chain joins TRBV4-3 to TRBJ1-2; D perhaps matches TRBD1 (6 bases). V lost 1 base and J 6 bases, leaving 21 bases between the germline ends. Germline V gives CDR1 LGHNA, CDR2 YSLEER. CDR3 length equals 17 residues. CDR3 in DNA: TGCGCCAGCAGCCAAGGCCTTGGCAGGGGAAGGTCGCATGGCTACACCTTC. Residues: CASSQGLGRGRSHGYTF.

The V and J genes are TRBV5-1 and TRBJ1-1; the D gene is possibly TRBD1 (5 bases). The germline V gene has CDR1 SGHRS and CDR2 YFSETQ. CDR3 length: 13 residues. Trimming took off 5 bases at V and 4 bases at J, with 12 bases between the two ends. The CDR3 DNA reads as TGCGCCAGCAGTGGGCTTGACAGCACTGAAGCTTTCTTT. The encoded protein is CASSGLDSTEAFF.

This clone has a single count. The chain couples TRBV6-5 to TRBJ2-6; no clear D gene. Germline lookup yields CDR1 MNHEY and CDR2 SVGAGI. Between the trimmed V and J ends, which lost 5 bases and 0 bases, there was a span of 8 bases. The CDR3 runs to 15 residues. CDR3 sequence: CASSQRSSGANVLTF. The CDR3 DNA is TGTGCCAGCAGTCAGAGGAGCTCTGGGGCCAACGTCCTGACTTTC.

The chain has TRBV2 and TRBJ2-1; 8 bases map to TRBD1. The CDR3 covers 14 residues. The trim removed 8 bases at V and 8 bases at J, leaving 11 bases unmatched. Looked up from germline, CDR1 is SNHLY and CDR2 is FYNNEI. CDR3 nucleotide sequence: TGTGCCAGCGCAAGACAGGGGTTTAGCGATGAGCAGTTCTTC. It specifies CASARQGFSDEQFF.

The chain carries TRBV6-1 and TRBJ2-1; 7 bases are shared with TRBD1. CDR3 length: 16 amino acids. V was pared by 3 bases and J by 6 bases, with 11 bases of the junction left unmatched. Germline V gives CDR1 MNHNS, CDR2 SASEGT. CDR3 in amino acids: CASSDRTGDTSNEQFF. The CDR3 DNA sequence: TGTGCCAGCAGTGATAGAACAGGGGATACTAGCAATGAGCAGTTCTTC.

The chain joins TRBV30 to TRBJ1-5; 9 bases are shared with TRBD1. Germline V CDR1 and CDR2: GTSNPN, SVGIG (reference sequence). Trimming removed 2 bases from V and 5 bases from J; junction bases left unmatched: 4. The CDR3 sequence is 14 residues long. This CDR3 reads CAWSTGGVHQPQHF. In nucleotides, the CDR3 is TGTGCCTGGAGTACAGGGGGCGTCCATCAGCCCCAGCATTTT. The variable domain in full, completed from reference TRBV30 and TRBJ1-5, reads SQTIHQWPATLVQPVGSPLSLECTVEGTSNPNLYWYRQAAGRGLQLLFYSVGIGQISSEVPQNLSASRPQDRQFILSSKKLLLSDSGFYLCAWSTGGVHQPQHFGDGTRLSIL.

This sequence joins TRBV7-2 and TRBJ1-2; D possibly corresponds to TRBD1 (6 bases). The CDR3 sequence is 14 residues long. The V gene lost 5 bases and the J gene lost 4 bases, with 14 bases spanning the gap. Germline V gene data show CDR1 as SGHTA and CDR2 as FQGNSA. CDR3 DNA: TGTGCCAGCAGCCCCAGGACAGACTTCTATGGCTACACCTTC. As protein: CASSPRTDFYGYTF.